A single sample is the source of the 17 T cell receptor beta chains below, sequenced in a study of neoadjuvant anti-PD-1 for oral cavity cancer. Sequencing used immunoSEQ multiplex PCR; TCRdb keeps in-frame clones, though not all of them. Here the sample spans 15,000 to 20,000 clones, 67% being singletons. Material: PBMCs, obtained before nivolumab (anti-PD-1) treatment. The receptors were sampled from a person aged 35-79 years with oral cavity squamous cell carcinoma.

The chain recombines TRBV5-1 with TRBJ1-1; no firm D call. In germline, CDR1 is SGHRS, CDR2 YFSETQ. With 4 bases removed from V and 0 bases from J, the gap between germline ends came to 16 bases. The CDR3 loop spans 16 amino acids. The CDR3: CASSTDTNAMNTEAFF. The CDR3 DNA sequence: TGCGCCAGCAGCACCGACACAAACGCAATGAACACTGAAGCTTTCTTT.

The V and J genes are TRBV29-1 and TRBJ1-4, with 7 bases lining up with TRBD1. V shed 7 bases and J 8 bases; nucleotides not matched to a gene: 10. The CDR3 has 13 residues. Germline loops: CDR1 SQVTM, CDR2 ANQGSEA. Here the CDR3 DNA reads TGCAGCGCCGAGGGGCAGGGGGGGGAAAAACTGTTTTTT. Protein sequence: CSAEGQGGEKLFF.

V gene TRBV9 combines with J gene TRBJ2-1; D is unclear. Germline-derived CDR1 and CDR2 are SGDLS and YYNGEE. CDR3 length equals 15 residues. Trimming pared 0 bases from V and 3 bases from J, leaving 10 bases between. CDR3 in DNA: TGTGCCAGCAGCGTAGAGGCAGCCGTCTACAATGAGCAGTTCTTC. This gives the protein CASSVEAAVYNEQFF.

V gene TRBV6-5 combines with J gene TRBJ2-7; 9 nucleotides agree with TRBD1. V lost 9 bases to trimming and J lost 7 bases; unmatched junction nucleotides: 7. Germline lookup yields CDR1 MNHEY and CDR2 SVGAGI. The CDR3 length is 12 residues. CDR3 nucleotides: TGTGCCAGTGGACAGGGGTCGTGGGAGCAGTACTTC. Residues: CASGQGSWEQYF.

The J gene is TRBJ2-7, the V gene TRBV5-6; D is undetermined. The CDR3 covers 14 residues. Germline assignment: CDR1 SGHDT and CDR2 YYEEEE. The germline V and J ends were trimmed by 3 bases and 2 bases, with 12 bases remaining between them. The CDR3: CASSSRSAPYEQYF. CDR3 bases: TGTGCCAGCAGCTCCCGGAGTGCTCCCTACGAGCAGTACTTC.

The chain joins TRBV30 to TRBJ1-1; 8 positions agree with TRBD1. V lost 2 bases, J lost 4 bases, and 9 bases stayed unmatched. CDR1 is GTSNPN, CDR2 SVGIG, per germline (reference sequence). The CDR3 has 15 amino acids. The DNA of the CDR3 is TGTGCCTGGAGTAGGACAGGGACGACGGTCACTGAAGCTTTCTTT. Translation gives CAWSRTGTTVTEAFF.

This clone was counted a few times. CDR3 sequence (DNA): TGTGCCAGTAGTATGGGACGCCGGACAGTTAACTATGGCTACACCTTC. Encoded protein: CASSMGRRTVNYGYTF. The chain links TRBV19 to TRBJ1-2; perhaps TRBD1 as D (6 bases). The V and J ends lost 3 bases and 1 base respectively, with 15 bases between them. Germline assignment: CDR1 LNHDA and CDR2 SQIVND (reference sequence). The CDR3 consists of 16 residues.

The rearrangement uses TRBV6-5 and TRBJ2-1, with TRBD2 matching over 11 bases. Germline values: CDR1 MNHEY, CDR2 SVGAGI. The junction had 0 bases not matched to a gene; V was cut back by 1 base and J by 7 bases. This CDR3 has 14 amino acids. The DNA of the CDR3 is TGTGCCAGCAGTTACTGGACTAGCGGGAATGAGCAGTTCTTC. Its translation: CASSYWTSGNEQFF.

The CDR3 sequence is CASSTQGLNYGYTF. CDR3 DNA: TGTGCCAGCAGTACGCAGGGGCTGAACTATGGCTACACCTTC. The chain is built from TRBV6-1 and TRBJ1-2, with a possible D match to TRBD1 (6 bases). There are 14 residues in the CDR3. The germline gives CDR1 MNHNS, CDR2 SASEGT. V dropped 5 bases and J dropped 2 bases, with 12 bases sitting between them.

This chain links TRBV27 with TRBJ2-7, with TRBD1 as a possible D gene (6 bases). This CDR3 is 16 amino acids long. Germline assignment: CDR1 MNHEY and CDR2 SMNVEV (reference sequence). Trimming cost V 6 bases and J 2 bases, with 20 bases left between them. The CDR3 region is CASRSVGAEAAYEQYF. In nucleotides, the CDR3 is TGTGCCAGCAGGTCGGTGGGGGCTGAAGCCGCCTACGAGCAGTACTTC.

V gene TRBV7-2 combines with J gene TRBJ2-5; TRBD2 is a possible D gene (6 bases). The germline CDR1 and CDR2 sequences are SGHTA and FQGNSA. This CDR3 region has 12 residues. Trimming took off 8 bases at V and 4 bases at J, with 11 bases between the two ends. DNA for the CDR3: TGTGCCAGCCTCGTGGGAGGAGAGACCCAGTACTTC. Protein: CASLVGGETQYF.

J is TRBJ2-5 and V is TRBV10-2; D gene ambiguous. The CDR3 spans 16 residues. CDR1 WSHSY and CDR2 SAAADI come from the germline V gene. V lost 0 bases to trimming and J lost 3 bases, with 14 bases between them. The CDR3 spells CASSESRWGQKETQYF. The CDR3 DNA follows: TGCGCCAGCAGTGAGTCGAGATGGGGTCAGAAAGAGACCCAGTACTTC.

The CDR3 sequence: CASSLVLTEAFF. CDR3 in DNA: TGTGCCAGCAGCTTAGTCCTGACTGAAGCTTTCTTT. V and J are TRBV7-9 and TRBJ1-1, with unresolved D. V was pared by 1 base and J by 5 bases, with 5 bases between. The CDR3 is made up of 12 amino acids. Germline values: CDR1 SEHNR, CDR2 FQNEAQ (reference sequence). The whole variable domain, filled in from reference TRBV7-9 and TRBJ1-1, reads DTGVSQNPRHKITKRGQNVTFRCDPISEHNRLYWYRQTLGQGPEFLTYFQNEAQLEKSRLLSDRFSAERPKGSFSTLEIQRTEQGDSAMYLCASSLVLTEAFFGQGTRLTVV.

The V gene is TRBV28, the J gene TRBJ1-2, with 8 bases aligning to TRBD1. The CDR3 totals 14 residues. Trimming at V came to 6 bases and at J to 1 base, leaving 4 bases not matched to a gene. CDR1 is MDHEN and CDR2 is SYDVKM in the germline V gene. The CDR3 DNA reads as TGTGCCAGCAGCGGACAGGGAGTTAACTATGGCTACACCTTC. Translating gives CASSGQGVNYGYTF.

This clone came up a few times. The chain joins TRBV5-4 to TRBJ1-1; the match to TRBD1 covers 9 bases. Germline CDR1 is SGHNT and CDR2 is YYREEE (reference sequence). After removal of 4 bases from V and 5 bases from J, the junction contained 9 bases not matched to a gene. The CDR3 is 15 amino acids. DNA for the CDR3: TGTGCCAGCAGCCCACCGACAGGGGGGGGAACTGAAGCTTTCTTT. It is translated as CASSPPTGGGTEAFF.

This chain joins TRBV6-5 and TRBJ2-7; TRBD1 agrees at 9 bases. The CDR3 is 15 amino acids. Germline V CDR1 and CDR2: MNHEY, SVGAGI. Germline trimming cut 6 bases from V and 4 bases from J; bases unmatched to any gene: 10. The CDR3 region is CASSPRGQGSYEQYF. The CDR3 DNA sequence: TGTGCCAGCAGCCCTCGGGGACAGGGCTCGTACGAGCAGTACTTC.

Only a few counts were recorded for this clone. The chain links TRBV5-4 to TRBJ2-7, with a tentative D call TRBD1 (5 bases). Germline V gene data show CDR1 as SGHNT and CDR2 as YYREEE (reference sequence). Trimming left V 0 bases short and J 3 bases short, with 7 bases between. The CDR3 spans 13 residues. The CDR3 nucleotides are TGTGCCAGCAGCTTGGAGGGGTACTACGAGCAGTACTTC. Encoded protein: CASSLEGYYEQYF.